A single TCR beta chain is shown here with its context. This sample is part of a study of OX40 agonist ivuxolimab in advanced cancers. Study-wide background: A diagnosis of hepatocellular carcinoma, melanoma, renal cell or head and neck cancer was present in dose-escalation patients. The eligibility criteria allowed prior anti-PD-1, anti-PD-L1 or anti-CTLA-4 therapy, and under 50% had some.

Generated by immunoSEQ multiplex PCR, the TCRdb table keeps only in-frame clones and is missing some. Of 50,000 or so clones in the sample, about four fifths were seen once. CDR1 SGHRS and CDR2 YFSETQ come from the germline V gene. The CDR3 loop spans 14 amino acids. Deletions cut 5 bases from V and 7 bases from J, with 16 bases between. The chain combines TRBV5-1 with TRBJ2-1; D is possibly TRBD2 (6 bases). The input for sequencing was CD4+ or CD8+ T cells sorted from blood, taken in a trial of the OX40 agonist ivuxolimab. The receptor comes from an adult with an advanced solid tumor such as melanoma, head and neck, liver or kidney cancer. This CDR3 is CASRPGTLANEQFF. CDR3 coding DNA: TGCGCCAGCAGACCCGGGACTTTGGCGAATGAGCAGTTCTTC.